Listed here are 15 T cell receptor beta chains from one sample, sequenced in a study of identical twins. Each CDR3 protein is one row after TCRdb ran MiXCR on the 5' RACE reads. The sample holds roughly 750,000 distinct CDR3 sequences, around 21% seen once. These same data were also listed under a study on T cells expressing NK-cell markers.

Sequenced material: PBMCs. Receptors originate from a woman under 30 in good health.

The V and J genes are TRBV18 and TRBJ1-1; D remains ambiguous. The CDR3 totals 16 residues. CDR1 and CDR2 from the germline V gene are KGHSH and LQKENI. Trimming removed 1 base at V and 4 bases at J, with 16 bases between. DNA for the CDR3: TGTGCCAGCTCACCACAGCTGGGATCCCGAGCCACTGAAGCTTTCTTT. It is translated as CASSPQLGSRATEAFF.

The V call is TRBV20-1, the J call TRBJ2-3, with 7 positions matching TRBD2. CDR3 length equals 17 residues. Germline V CDR1 and CDR2: DFQATT, SNEGSKA (reference sequence). V lost 3 bases, J lost 0 bases, and 12 bases stayed unmatched. The CDR3 spells CSASRTGGGSSTDTQYF. The CDR3 DNA reads as TGCAGTGCTAGCCGCACTGGCGGGGGATCTAGCACAGATACGCAGTATTTT.

The chain is built from TRBV20-1 and TRBJ2-5, with D perhaps TRBD1 (6 bases). The CDR3 runs 13 residues. Germline assignment: CDR1 DFQATT and CDR2 SNEGSKA (reference sequence). With 5 bases removed from V and 5 bases from J, the gap between germline ends came to 15 bases. The DNA of the CDR3 is TGCAGTGCTCGGCGACAGGTACAGGAGACCCAGTACTTC. Encoded protein: CSARRQVQETQYF.

This clonotype was observed a handful of times. This chain links TRBV6-1 with TRBJ2-7; D possibly uses TRBD1 or TRBD2 (5 bases each). The CDR3 is 15 residues long. V was cut by 6 bases and J by 1 base, with 16 bases left in between. Germline V gene lookup returns CDR1 MNHNS and CDR2 SASEGT. Here the CDR3 DNA reads TGTGCCAGCAGGATAGGGACCCCCAGGTCCTACGAGCAGTACTTC. Protein: CASRIGTPRSYEQYF.

This clonotype was detected only a few times. The chain couples TRBV12-3 or TRBV12-4 to TRBJ1-1, with unresolved D. There are 13 residues in the CDR3. Trimming took 4 bases from V and 4 from J, leaving 10 bases between them. The DNA for the CDR3 is TGTGCCAGCAGTTCACTTTGGGGCACTGAAGCTTTCTTT. Amino acid sequence: CASSSLWGTEAFF.

The chain has TRBV20-1 and TRBJ1-1, with a possible D match to TRBD1 (6 bases). The germline V gene has CDR1 DFQATT and CDR2 SNEGSKA (reference sequence). This CDR3 region has 12 residues. The CDR3 sequence is CSPRGGTTEAFF. The CDR3 nucleotides are TGCAGCCCTAGAGGGGGAACCACTGAAGCTTTCTTT.

This sequence joins TRBV6-5 and TRBJ1-1; D is uncertain. The CDR3 contains 11 residues. CDR1 is MNHEY and CDR2 is SVGAGI in the germline V gene. The germline V and J ends were trimmed by 2 bases and 10 bases, with 8 bases remaining between them. This chain's CDR3 is CASSYGPGAFF. The CDR3 DNA sequence: TGTGCCAGCAGTTACGGACCCGGAGCTTTCTTT.

The chain carries TRBV7-3 and TRBJ2-3, with a tentative D call TRBD2 (5 bases). V lost 7 bases to trimming and J lost 2 bases, with 16 bases between them. Germline V gene sequence: CDR1 SGHTA, CDR2 FQGTGA. The CDR3 contains 15 residues. In DNA, the CDR3 is TGTGCCAGCAACCTCGGTTGGACTTCCACAGATACGCAGTATTTT. Translating it yields CASNLGWTSTDTQYF.

This clonotype turned up a few times. The rearrangement uses TRBV6-5 and TRBJ2-7, with D hard to call. Per germline, CDR1 MNHEY and CDR2 SVGAGI. This CDR3 is 14 amino acids long. V was cut by 7 bases and J by 0 bases, with 13 bases left in between. CDR3 DNA sequence: TGTGCCAGCACTTCCGTAGAGAGCTCCTACGAGCAGTACTTC. It encodes CASTSVESSYEQYF.

The chain combines TRBV11-2 with TRBJ2-1; the D is unclear. Germline CDR1 reads SGHAT; CDR2 reads FQNNGV. This CDR3 comprises 13 residues. V was pared by 4 bases and J by 6 bases, with 10 bases between. The CDR3 bases are TGTGCCAGCAGCTCCACCCCGGGCAATGAGCAGTTCTTC. As protein: CASSSTPGNEQFF.

CDR3 sequence reads: CSARGQTGIYGYTF. In DNA form, the CDR3 reads TGCAGTGCTAGAGGACAAACAGGAATTTATGGCTACACCTTC. This chain connects TRBV20-1 to TRBJ1-2, with a tentative D call TRBD1 (5 bases). CDR1 and CDR2 (germline): DFQATT, SNEGSKA (reference sequence). CDR3 length: 14 amino acids. With 1 base removed from V and 5 bases from J, the gap between germline ends came to 14 bases.

This clonotype was seen a handful of times. This chain connects TRBV7-2 to TRBJ2-7; D is ambiguous. Germline lookup yields CDR1 SGHTA and CDR2 FQGNSA. The V and J ends lost 6 bases and 0 bases respectively, with 12 bases between them. The CDR3 sequence is 14 residues long. The CDR3 loop reads CASSPERASYEQYF. In DNA, the CDR3 is TGTGCCAGCAGTCCAGAACGGGCCTCCTACGAGCAGTACTTC.

This clonotype turned up a few times. The chain couples TRBV20-1 to TRBJ2-6; maybe TRBD2 (6 bases). Trimming pared 6 bases from V and 3 bases from J, leaving 18 bases between. From germline, CDR1 is DFQATT and CDR2 SNEGSKA (reference sequence). The CDR3 totals 16 residues. CDR3 sequence reads: CSASGRLRVGANVLTF. CDR3 sequence (DNA): TGCAGTGCAAGTGGGAGGTTGAGGGTTGGGGCCAACGTCCTGACTTTC.

This clonotype was recorded a few times. This chain uses TRBV5-1 with TRBJ1-6; D remains unclear. V lost 0 bases, J lost 5 bases, and 6 bases lay in between. The CDR3 runs 14 residues. Per the germline V gene, CDR1 is SGHRS and CDR2 is YFSETQ. The DNA of the CDR3 is TGCGCCAGCAGCTTGGGACCGAATAATTCACCCCTCCACTTT. Protein sequence: CASSLGPNNSPLHF.

This clonotype was recorded a few times. DNA for the CDR3: TGTGCCATCCGGGGGACAATAAGAGCCCTACAGTACTTC. It translates to CAIRGTIRALQYF. This chain joins TRBV10-3 and TRBJ2-7; D assignment may be TRBD1 or TRBD2 (6 bases each). This CDR3 spans 13 amino acids. Germline loops: CDR1 ENHRY, CDR2 SYGVKD. V lost 8 bases, J lost 10 bases, and 21 bases lay in between.